The 5 T cell receptor beta chains in this list originate from one sample, sequenced in a study of cytomegalovirus exposure and HLA in healthy donors. Primers for the PCR totalled 60 Vbeta and 13 Jbeta. Here immunoSEQ multiplex PCR was the method, and the copy in TCRdb shows in-frame clones only, minus some. The sample has some 170,000 clones, approximately 79% seen once. The sample comprised PBMCs. All receptors derive from a man aged 40-55 years in good health and CMV-seropositive.

The V gene is TRBV27, the J gene TRBJ2-7; D possibly corresponds to TRBD1 (5 bases). This CDR3 spans 14 amino acids. Germline assignment: CDR1 MNHEY and CDR2 SMNVEV (reference sequence). V dropped 2 bases and J dropped 1 base, with 9 bases sitting between them. The DNA for the CDR3 is TGTGCCAGCAGTTTACAGGGCCGGTCCTACGAGCAGTACTTC. Amino acid sequence: CASSLQGRSYEQYF.

This clone was counted between two and nine times. The junction departs from the called germline gene at one end, perhaps through a read error. This chain uses TRBV2 with TRBJ2-6; a possible D gene is TRBD1 (6 bases). The CDR3 is 14 residues long. Germline V gives CDR1 SNHLY, CDR2 FYNNEI. CDR3 in DNA: TGTGCCAGCAAACAGGGAGCTGGGGCCAACGGCCTGACTTTC. Translated: CASKQGAGANGLTF.

Turning to this clone: Sequence at one end of the junction differs from germline and may be a read error. The gene calls are TRBV7-7 and TRBJ2-5, with 7 positions matching TRBD1. Germline CDR1 SSHAT, CDR2 FNYEAQ (reference sequence). CDR3 length: 13 amino acids. The CDR3 loop is CASSMDRSQTQYF. Here the CDR3 DNA reads TGTGCTAGCAGCATGGACAGGTCACAGACCCAGTACTTC.

This clone occurred once. The chain is built from TRBV11-2 and TRBJ2-1; the match to TRBD2 covers 9 bases. CDR3 length: 15 amino acids. CDR1 is SGHAT and CDR2 is FQNNGV in the germline V gene. J lost 10 bases, V lost 5 bases, and 12 bases had no gene match. CDR3 sequence: CASSPPGAGGKEQFF. CDR3 sequence (DNA): TGTGCCAGCAGCCCCCCGGGAGCGGGAGGTAAGGAGCAGTTCTTC. The whole variable domain, filled in from reference TRBV11-2 and TRBJ2-1, reads EAGVAQSPRYKIIEKRQSVAFWCNPISGHATLYWYQQILGQGPKLLIQFQNNGVVDDSQLPKDRFSAERLKGVDSTLKIQPAKLEDSAVYLCASSPPGAGGKEQFFGPGTRLTVL.

This clone occurred a few times. The V gene is TRBV2, the J gene TRBJ2-1, with D unclear. Looked up from germline, CDR1 is SNHLY and CDR2 is FYNNEI. V was clipped by 8 bases and J by 10 bases, with 18 bases between them. CDR3 length: 13 amino acids. The CDR3 DNA reads as TGTGCCAGCCACGCAGATTCTTATATCGAGCAGTTCTTC. It codes for CASHADSYIEQFF. The variable domain in full, completed from reference TRBV2 and TRBJ2-1, reads EPEVTQTPSHQVTQMGQEVILRCVPISNHLYFYWYRQILGQKVEFLVSFYNNEISEKSEIFDDQFSVERPDGSNFTLKIRSTKLEDSAMYFCASHADSYIEQFFGPGTRLTVL.